Following are 11 T cell receptor beta chains from one sample sequenced in a study of T-cell reconstitution after alpha-beta-depleted transplantation in children. Preparation of the TCRbeta library was carried out with unique molecular identifiers. TCRdb recomputed calls from the PCR reads with MiXCR, one row per CDR3 protein. Of about 610,000 distinct CDR3 sequences in the sample, 10% are singletons; the top ten hold roughly 3.9%. The sequenced sample was PBMCs from the stem cell graft donor, obtained from the stem cell graft. The receptors shown here come from a human donor who donated a stem cell graft to a child with acute myeloid leukemia.

This clonotype came up a few times. This chain connects TRBV15 to TRBJ1-6; 7 bases map to TRBD1. The trim removed 4 bases at V and 9 bases at J, leaving 9 bases unmatched. In germline, CDR1 is LNHNV, CDR2 YYDKDF (reference sequence). The CDR3 contains 15 residues. The DNA for the CDR3 is TGTGCCACCAGCAAACGACAGGGAACGTCTTCACCCCTCCACTTT. This codes for CATSKRQGTSSPLHF.

The rearrangement links TRBV19 to TRBJ2-2; TRBD1 is a possible D gene (6 bases). This CDR3 is built from 14 residues. The V end lost 3 bases, the J end lost 6 bases, and 11 bases lay between the germline ends. Germline lookup yields CDR1 LNHDA and CDR2 SQIVND (reference sequence). The CDR3 is CASSIRAGAGELFF. For the CDR3, the DNA is TGTGCCAGTAGTATTCGGGCAGGGGCCGGGGAGCTGTTTTTT.

The gene calls are TRBV5-1 and TRBJ2-5; 10 nucleotides align to TRBD2. Germline lookup yields CDR1 SGHRS and CDR2 YFSETQ. The CDR3 has 17 residues. J was trimmed by 1 base and V by 1 base; bases with no gene match: 7. The CDR3 region has the DNA TGCGCCAGCAGCTTGCGGGGGAGCGGGAGGGTCCAAGAGACCCAGTACTTC. Translated: CASSLRGSGRVQETQYF.

The chain is built from TRBV27 and TRBJ2-3, with D hard to call. The CDR3 is 15 residues long. With 6 bases removed from V and 4 bases from J, the gap between germline ends came to 17 bases. Looked up from germline, CDR1 is MNHEY and CDR2 is SMNVEV (reference sequence). The CDR3 reads CASSQPRRGADTQYF. DNA for the CDR3: TGTGCCAGCAGCCAACCCCGGAGAGGTGCAGATACGCAGTATTTT.

This sequence joins TRBV7-9 and TRBJ1-4; D unresolved. Germline assignment: CDR1 SEHNR and CDR2 FQNEAQ (reference sequence). CDR3 size: 13 residues. The ends were cut back, 0 bases at V and 3 bases at J, with 2 bases in the middle. CDR3 in DNA: TGTGCCAGCAGCTTAGCATCTAATGAAAAACTGTTTTTT. This translates into CASSLASNEKLFF.

The gene calls are TRBV5-1 and TRBJ2-1; D may be TRBD1 or TRBD2 (5 bases each). V lost 2 bases, J lost 3 bases, and 12 bases lay in between. Germline V CDR1 and CDR2: SGHRS, YFSETQ. This CDR3 has 15 residues. CDR3 loop: CASSFQGEHYNEQFF. The CDR3 DNA is TGCGCCAGCAGCTTCCAGGGAGAGCACTACAATGAGCAGTTCTTC.

This clonotype was picked up a small number of times. The rearrangement joins TRBV5-1 to TRBJ2-2, with TRBD1 matching over 7 bases. The V gene's germline CDR1 is SGHRS and CDR2 YFSETQ. This CDR3 is built from 15 residues. J gave up 0 bases and V 4 bases, and 3 bases lay outside the gene matches. The CDR3 loop is CASSMGQPNTGELFF. The CDR3 DNA sequence: TGCGCCAGCAGCATGGGACAGCCGAACACCGGGGAGCTGTTTTTT.

The DNA for the CDR3 is TGTGCCACCGCAAACTCGTTTGGCTACACCTTC. Translating it yields CATANSFGYTF. This sequence joins TRBV24-1 and TRBJ1-2, with D hard to call. V shed 9 bases and J shed 7 bases, with 11 bases lying between them. The germline V gene encodes CDR1 KGHDR and CDR2 SFDVKD. CDR3 length: 11 amino acids.

This clonotype was seen many times. The V gene is TRBV7-6, the J gene TRBJ2-7, with TRBD2 matching over 10 bases. Germline loops: CDR1 SGHVS, CDR2 FNYEAQ. V was clipped by 2 bases and J by 1 base; unmatched bases: 2. The CDR3 sequence is 15 residues long. The CDR3, as DNA: TGTGCCAGCAGCTTAATTAGCGGGAGGTCCTACGAGCAGTACTTC. Translating it yields CASSLISGRSYEQYF.

This clonotype has more than one count but fewer than ten. This chain connects TRBV15 to TRBJ2-5; 12 bases are a match to TRBD2. Trimming removed 1 base from V and 5 bases from J; junction bases left unmatched: 11. CDR1 is LNHNV and CDR2 is YYDKDF in the germline V gene (reference sequence). This CDR3 region has 18 residues. CDR3 region: CATSRGSWASGRGETQYF. The CDR3 DNA follows: TGTGCCACCAGCAGAGGGTCGTGGGCTAGCGGGAGGGGTGAGACCCAGTACTTC.

This clonotype was observed a handful of times. The J gene is TRBJ2-3, the V gene TRBV7-9, with 10 bases lining up with TRBD2. The J segment lost 4 bases and the V segment lost 1 base, leaving 8 bases of the junction unmatched. Germline CDR1 and CDR2: SEHNR and FQNEAQ (reference sequence). The CDR3 length is 17 residues. For the CDR3, the DNA is TGTGCCAGCAGCTTAGTGGGACTAGCGATCGGCGCAGATACGCAGTATTTT. Translation: CASSLVGLAIGADTQYF. The variable domain in full, with the rest retrieved from reference TRBV7-9 and TRBJ2-3, is DTGVSQNPRHKITKRGQNVTFRCDPISEHNRLYWYRQTLGQGPEFLTYFQNEAQLEKSRLLSDRFSAERPKGSFSTLEIQRTEQGDSAMYLCASSLVGLAIGADTQYFGPGTRLTVL.